A selection of T cell receptor beta chains follows, all from one sample in a study of cytotoxic CD8 clonotypes in ibrutinib-treated CLL. Profiling relied on immunoSEQ multiplex PCR, and the TCRdb table lists in-frame clones only, not all of them. Altogether about 270,000 clones are present, 65% to 85% being singletons, with the ten largest covering about 5.3%. The source material was PBMCs, sampled at disease progression, from a patient treated with ibrutinib. The receptors derive from a human donor with chronic lymphocytic leukemia. Both conserved end residues are trimmed from each CDR3. Rows may omit the clone size; those that give it use once, few, many or a size class.

v_gene | abundance | CDR3aa
TRBV5-4 | NA | ASSLDRLSFSGYT
TRBV5-4 | NA | ASSLAGTGTFGQY
TRBV27 | NA | ASSRDALTRETQY
TRBV5-4 | NA | ASSLARLQETQY
TRBV5-1 | NA | ASSYLGLGQPQH
TRBV28 | few | ASSLPQGTQY
TRBV27 | NA | ASGLTTYEQY
TRBV9 | few | ASSARREGTEAF
TRBV29-1 | NA | SVAGGRNGPQH
TRBV10-1 | NA | ARLSGYRELF
TRBV4-1 | few | ASTSAGLAGQTLTDTQY
TRBV18 | NA | ASSHDPGNKETQY
TRBV5-1 | few | ASSMGVTGELF
TRBV6-1 | NA | ASTPGHGEAF
TRBV6-6 | NA | ASSYSKGRPSQPQH
TRBV10-2 | NA | ASAGGLAEAF
TRBV5-4 | NA | ASSTRRQGGSGELF
TRBV6-6 | NA | ASSYDGLAGTYEQY
TRBV6-1 | NA | ASHSWGGTDTQY
TRBV7-2 | NA | ASSRGPGLTYEQY
TRBV6-5 | NA | ASSGGQGVGYT
TRBV29-1 | once | SVPIGLYTQY
TRBV4-1 | NA | ASSHWTSPGGNEQY
TRBV5-6 | NA | ASSVYRGDYGYT
TRBV7-9 | once | ASNVRGSGTDTQY
TRBV5-6 | NA | ASSLRQNYGYT
TRBV4-1 | NA | ASSQDPPPHEQF
TRBV29-1 | NA | SVPTAQGEIRNTIY
TRBV7-9 | few | ASSSVESWEQF
TRBV5-1 | NA | ASSRRGDTGELF
TRBV11-3 | NA | ASSEQAANEQF
TRBV9 | NA | ASSPGGHPYEQY
TRBV5-8 | NA | ASSLGWGDTQY
TRBV29-1 | NA | SVDTGKGNEQY
TRBV6-1 | NA | ASSEAGWGGSYNEQF
TRBV15 | NA | ATSILAGGKETQY
TRBV19 | NA | ASGKGANGYEQY
TRBV10-3 | NA | ALRGVAAPGEQY
TRBV13 | NA | ASSPLTLSGLAGKEQF
TRBV19 | few | ASSGGTGGYEQY
TRBV5-1 | NA | ASSPSGNLSYEQY
TRBV4-1 | NA | ASSQELSRSNYGYT
TRBV15 | NA | ATSRARTVNGYT
TRBV4-3 | NA | ASSAGWTSGSTDTQY
TRBV6-1 | NA | ASSAGGTSYEQY
TRBV13 | once | ASSGGQVVADTQY
TRBV7-8 | once | ASSLDRLNYGYT
TRBV7-7 | NA | ASSLVAGTQETQY
TRBV4-3 | NA | ASSQDWAGSSTDTQY
TRBV6-5 | few | ASGPPTQETQY
TRBV5-4 | NA | ASSSALLRGLNEQY
TRBV11-2 | NA | ASSGRDSYEQY
TRBV11-1 | NA | ASSLLAGVQETQY